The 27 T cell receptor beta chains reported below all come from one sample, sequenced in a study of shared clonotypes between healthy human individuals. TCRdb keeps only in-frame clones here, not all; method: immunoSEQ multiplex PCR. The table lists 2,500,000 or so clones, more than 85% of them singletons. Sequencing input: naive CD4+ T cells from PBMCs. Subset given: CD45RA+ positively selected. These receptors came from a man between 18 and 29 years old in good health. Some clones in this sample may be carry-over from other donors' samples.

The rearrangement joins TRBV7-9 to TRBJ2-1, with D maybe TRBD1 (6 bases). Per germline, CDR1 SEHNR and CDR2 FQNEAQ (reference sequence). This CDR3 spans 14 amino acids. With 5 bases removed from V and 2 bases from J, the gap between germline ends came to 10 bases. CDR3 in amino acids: CASSHRDAYNEQFF. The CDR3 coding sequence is TGTGCCAGCAGCCACAGGGACGCCTACAATGAGCAGTTCTTC.

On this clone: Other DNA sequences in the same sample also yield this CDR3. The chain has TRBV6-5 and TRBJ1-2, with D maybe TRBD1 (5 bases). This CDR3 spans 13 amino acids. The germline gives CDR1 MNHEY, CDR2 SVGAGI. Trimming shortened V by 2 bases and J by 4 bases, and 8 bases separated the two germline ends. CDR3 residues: CASSYGGGYGYTF. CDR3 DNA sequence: TGTGCCAGCAGTTACGGCGGGGGCTATGGCTACACCTTC.

In nucleotides, the CDR3 is TGTGCCACCAGCAGAGATTTGGTCCAAAAGAGCTCCTACGAGCAGTACTTC. Translated, it gives CATSRDLVQKSSYEQYF. The chain recombines TRBV15 with TRBJ2-7; D not resolved. V shed 0 bases and J shed 0 bases, with 15 bases lying between them. The CDR3 runs to 17 residues. The germline CDR1 and CDR2 sequences are LNHNV and YYDKDF (reference sequence).

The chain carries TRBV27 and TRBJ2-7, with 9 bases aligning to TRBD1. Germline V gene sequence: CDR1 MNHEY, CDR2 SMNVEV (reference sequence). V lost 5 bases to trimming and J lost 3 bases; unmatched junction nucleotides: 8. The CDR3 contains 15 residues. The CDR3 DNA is TGTGCCAGCAGTCGAGATGGGACAGGGTTCTACGAGCAGTACTTC. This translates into CASSRDGTGFYEQYF.

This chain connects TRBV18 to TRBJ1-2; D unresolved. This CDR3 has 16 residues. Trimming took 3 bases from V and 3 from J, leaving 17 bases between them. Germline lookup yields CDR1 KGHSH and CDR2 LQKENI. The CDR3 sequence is CASSPTGAPGDYGYTF. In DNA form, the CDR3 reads TGTGCCAGCTCACCTACGGGCGCCCCCGGAGACTATGGCTACACCTTC.

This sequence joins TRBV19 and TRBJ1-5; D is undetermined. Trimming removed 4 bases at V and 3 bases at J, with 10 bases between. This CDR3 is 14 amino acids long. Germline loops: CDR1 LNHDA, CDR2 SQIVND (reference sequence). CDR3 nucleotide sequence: TGTGCCAGTAGTAAAGACGGAATCAATCAGCCCCAGCATTTT. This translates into CASSKDGINQPQHF.

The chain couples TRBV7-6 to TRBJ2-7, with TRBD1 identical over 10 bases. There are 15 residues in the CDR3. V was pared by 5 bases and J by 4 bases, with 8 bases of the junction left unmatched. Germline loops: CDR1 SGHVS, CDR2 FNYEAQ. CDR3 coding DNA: TGTGCCAGCAGCCCCCCCGGGACAGGGGTTTACGAGCAGTACTTC. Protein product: CASSPPGTGVYEQYF.

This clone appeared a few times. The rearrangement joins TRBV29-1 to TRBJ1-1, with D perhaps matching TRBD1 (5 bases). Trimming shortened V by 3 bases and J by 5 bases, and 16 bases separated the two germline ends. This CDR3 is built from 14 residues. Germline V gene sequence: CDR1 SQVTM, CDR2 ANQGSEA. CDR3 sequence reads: CSVEGRSGGTEAFF. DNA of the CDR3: TGCAGCGTTGAGGGACGTTCCGGGGGTACTGAAGCTTTCTTT.

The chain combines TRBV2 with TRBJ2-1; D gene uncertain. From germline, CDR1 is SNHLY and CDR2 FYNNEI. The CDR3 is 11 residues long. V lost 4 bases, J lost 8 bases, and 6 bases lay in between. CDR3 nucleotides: TGTGCCAGCAGTGTAGCTGATGAGCAGTTCTTC. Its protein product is CASSVADEQFF.

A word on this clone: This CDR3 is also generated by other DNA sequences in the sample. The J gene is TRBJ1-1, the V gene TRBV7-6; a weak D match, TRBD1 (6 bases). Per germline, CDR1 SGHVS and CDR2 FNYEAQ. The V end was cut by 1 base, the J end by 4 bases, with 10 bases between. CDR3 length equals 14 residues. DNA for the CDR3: TGTGCCAGCAGCTTAGGGGGGGGCGGCACTGAAGCTTTCTTT. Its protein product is CASSLGGGGTEAFF.

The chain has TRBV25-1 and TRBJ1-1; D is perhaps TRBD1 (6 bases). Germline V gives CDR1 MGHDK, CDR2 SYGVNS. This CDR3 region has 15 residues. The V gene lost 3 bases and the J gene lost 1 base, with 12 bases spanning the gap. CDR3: CASSEIGQTNTEAFF. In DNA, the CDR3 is TGTGCCAGCAGTGAGATCGGACAGACGAACACTGAAGCTTTCTTT.

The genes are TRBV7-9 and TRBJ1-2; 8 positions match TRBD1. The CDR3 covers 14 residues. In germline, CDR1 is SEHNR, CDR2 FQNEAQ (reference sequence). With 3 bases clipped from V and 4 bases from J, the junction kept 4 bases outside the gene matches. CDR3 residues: CASSLDREFYGYTF. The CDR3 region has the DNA TGTGCCAGCAGCTTGGACAGGGAGTTCTATGGCTACACCTTC.

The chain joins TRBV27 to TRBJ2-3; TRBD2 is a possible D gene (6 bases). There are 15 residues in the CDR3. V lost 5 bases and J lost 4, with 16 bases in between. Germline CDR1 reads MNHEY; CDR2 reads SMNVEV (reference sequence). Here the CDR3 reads CASSPIDAGSDTQYF. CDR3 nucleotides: TGTGCCAGCAGTCCCATTGATGCGGGGTCAGATACGCAGTATTTT.

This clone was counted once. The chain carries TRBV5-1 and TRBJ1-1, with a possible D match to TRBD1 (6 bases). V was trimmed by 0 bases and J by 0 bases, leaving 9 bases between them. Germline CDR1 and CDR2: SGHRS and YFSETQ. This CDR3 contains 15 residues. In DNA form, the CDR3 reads TGCGCCAGCAGCTTGGGACAGGTCATGAACACTGAAGCTTTCTTT. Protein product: CASSLGQVMNTEAFF. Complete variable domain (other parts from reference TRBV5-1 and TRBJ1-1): KAGVTQTPRYLIKTRGQQVTLSCSPISGHRSVSWYQQTPGQGLQFLFEYFSETQRNKGNFPGRFSGRQFSNSRSEMNVSTLELGDSALYLCASSLGQVMNTEAFFGQGTRLTVV.

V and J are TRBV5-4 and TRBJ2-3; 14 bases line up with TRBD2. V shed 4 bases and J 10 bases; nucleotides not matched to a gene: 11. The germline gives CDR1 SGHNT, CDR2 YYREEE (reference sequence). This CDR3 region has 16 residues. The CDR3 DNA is TGTGCCAGCAGCCTCGGGACTAGCGGGAGTAGGTTTCCGCAGTATTTT. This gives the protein CASSLGTSGSRFPQYF.

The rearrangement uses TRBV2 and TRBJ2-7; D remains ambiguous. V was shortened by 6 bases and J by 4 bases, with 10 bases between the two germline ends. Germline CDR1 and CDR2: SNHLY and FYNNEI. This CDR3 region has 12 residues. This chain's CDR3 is CASRFEVYEQYF. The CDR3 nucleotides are TGTGCCAGCAGATTTGAGGTATACGAGCAGTACTTC.

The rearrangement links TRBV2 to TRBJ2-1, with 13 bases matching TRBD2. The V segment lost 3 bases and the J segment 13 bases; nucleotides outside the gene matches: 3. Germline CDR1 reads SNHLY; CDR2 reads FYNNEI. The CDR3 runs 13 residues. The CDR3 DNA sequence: TGTGCCAGCAGTGAGAGACTAGCGGGAGGTCAGTTCTTC. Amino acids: CASSERLAGGQFF.

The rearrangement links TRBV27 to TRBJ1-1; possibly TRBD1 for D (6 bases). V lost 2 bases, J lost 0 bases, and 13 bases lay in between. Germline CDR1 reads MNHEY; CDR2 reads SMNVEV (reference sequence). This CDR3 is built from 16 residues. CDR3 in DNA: TGTGCCAGCAGTTTAGGTCAGGGGACGATGAACACTGAAGCTTTCTTT. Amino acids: CASSLGQGTMNTEAFF.

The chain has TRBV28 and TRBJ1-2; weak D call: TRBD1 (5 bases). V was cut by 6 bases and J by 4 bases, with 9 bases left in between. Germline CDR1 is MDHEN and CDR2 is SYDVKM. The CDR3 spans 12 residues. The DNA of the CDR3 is TGTGCCAGCAGGGGGCAAAGCTATGGCTACACCTTC. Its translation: CASRGQSYGYTF.

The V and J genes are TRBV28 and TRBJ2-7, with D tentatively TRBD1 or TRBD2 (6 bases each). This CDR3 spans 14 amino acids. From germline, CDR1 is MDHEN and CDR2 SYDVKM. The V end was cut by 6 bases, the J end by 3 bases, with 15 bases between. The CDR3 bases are TGTGCCAGCAGGTCCAGGGGTAGCGGCTACGAGCAGTACTTC. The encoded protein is CASRSRGSGYEQYF.

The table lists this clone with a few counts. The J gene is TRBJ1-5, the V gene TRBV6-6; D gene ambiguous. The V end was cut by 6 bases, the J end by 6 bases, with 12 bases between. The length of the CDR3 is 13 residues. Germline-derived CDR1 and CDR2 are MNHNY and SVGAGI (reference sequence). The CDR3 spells CASRSQTGQPQHF. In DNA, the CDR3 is TGTGCCAGCAGATCCCAGACGGGTCAGCCCCAGCATTTT.

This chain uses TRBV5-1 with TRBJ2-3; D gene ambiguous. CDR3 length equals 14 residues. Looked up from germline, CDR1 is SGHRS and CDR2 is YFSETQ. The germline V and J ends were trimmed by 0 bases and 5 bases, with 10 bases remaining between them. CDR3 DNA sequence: TGCGCCAGCAGCTTGGAAAGAGTAGAAGATACGCAGTATTTT. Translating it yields CASSLERVEDTQYF.

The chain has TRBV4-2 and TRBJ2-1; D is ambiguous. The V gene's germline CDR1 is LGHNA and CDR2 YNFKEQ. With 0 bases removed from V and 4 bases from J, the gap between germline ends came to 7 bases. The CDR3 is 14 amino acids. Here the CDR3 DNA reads TGTGCCAGCAGCCAAGATTTTCTATACAATGAGCAGTTCTTC. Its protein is CASSQDFLYNEQFF.

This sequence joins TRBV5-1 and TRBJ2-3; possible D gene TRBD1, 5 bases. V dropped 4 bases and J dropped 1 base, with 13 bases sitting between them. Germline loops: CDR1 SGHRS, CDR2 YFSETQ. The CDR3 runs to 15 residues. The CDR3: CASSLGHAGTDTQYF. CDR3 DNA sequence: TGCGCCAGCAGCCTTGGACATGCGGGCACAGATACGCAGTATTTT.

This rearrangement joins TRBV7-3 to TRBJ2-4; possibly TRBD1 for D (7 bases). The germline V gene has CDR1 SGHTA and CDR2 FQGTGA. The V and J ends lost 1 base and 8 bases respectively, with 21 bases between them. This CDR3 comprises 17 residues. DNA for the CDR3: TGTGCCAGCAGCTTAATCGGCGGAGGGACAGATCAGGACATTCAGTACTTC. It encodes CASSLIGGGTDQDIQYF.

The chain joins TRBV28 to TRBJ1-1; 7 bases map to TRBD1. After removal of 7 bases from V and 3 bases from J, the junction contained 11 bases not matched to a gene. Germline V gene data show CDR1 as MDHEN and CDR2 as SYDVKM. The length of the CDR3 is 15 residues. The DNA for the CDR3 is TGTGCCAGCAAACCGACAGGGCAGGGAGACACTGAAGCTTTCTTT. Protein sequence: CASKPTGQGDTEAFF.

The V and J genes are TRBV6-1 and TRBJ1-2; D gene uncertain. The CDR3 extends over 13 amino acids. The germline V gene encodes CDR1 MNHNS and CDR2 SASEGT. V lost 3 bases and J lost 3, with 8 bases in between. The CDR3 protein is CASSENGDYGYTF. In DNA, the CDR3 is TGTGCCAGCAGTGAGAATGGTGACTATGGCTACACCTTC.